A single sample is the source of the 12 T cell receptor beta chains below, sequenced in a study of blood T cell repertoires in COVID-19. Method: immunoSEQ multiplex PCR; TCRdb's copy keeps in-frame clones and lacks some. The sample contains 250,000 to 400,000 clones, roughly 86% of which appear only once. Source material: PBMCs or T cells enriched from blood (not recorded which). The source is a woman in her 30s who had recovered from COVID-19.

The CDR3 is CASTPTRAGSGEKLFF. In nucleotides, the CDR3 is TGTGCCAGCACCCCCACTCGGGCAGGGTCTGGTGAAAAACTGTTTTTT. The V call is TRBV2, the J call TRBJ1-4, with D possibly matching TRBD1 (5 bases). Germline values: CDR1 SNHLY, CDR2 FYNNEI. The V end was cut by 7 bases, the J end by 7 bases, with 22 bases between. The CDR3 runs 16 residues.

The chain carries TRBV6-5 and TRBJ2-1, with 9 nucleotides matching TRBD1. V lost 7 bases, J lost 8 bases, and 9 bases stayed unmatched. The CDR3 consists of 14 residues. The germline V gene encodes CDR1 MNHEY and CDR2 SVGAGI. The CDR3 protein is CASTTGTGYDEQFF. The CDR3 coding sequence is TGTGCCAGCACAACCGGGACAGGGTACGATGAGCAGTTCTTC.

The CDR3: CASSYRGQVETEAFF. The DNA for the CDR3 is TGTGCCAGCAGTTACAGAGGGCAGGTGGAAACTGAAGCTTTCTTT. This sequence joins TRBV6-5 and TRBJ1-1; unclear D gene. Trimming removed 2 bases at V and 5 bases at J, with 15 bases between. CDR3 length: 15 residues. CDR1 and CDR2 (germline): MNHEY, SVGAGI.

A single count supports this clone. The J gene is TRBJ1-6, the V gene TRBV12-3 or TRBV12-4; 7 nucleotides agree with TRBD1. There are 13 residues in the CDR3. Germline trimming cut 6 bases from V and 11 bases from J; bases unmatched to any gene: 7. The CDR3 spells CASSDREVAPLHF. The CDR3 DNA reads TGTGCCAGCAGCGACAGGGAGGTCGCACCCCTCCACTTT.

The chain joins TRBV3-1 (or the pseudogene TRBV3-2) to TRBJ2-7; no firm D call. From germline, CDR1 is LGHDT and CDR2 YNNKEL (reference sequence). The CDR3 length is 16 residues. V shed 2 bases and J shed 1 base, with 15 bases lying between them. The CDR3 region is CASSQLVVQASYEQYF. In DNA, the CDR3 is TGTGCCAGCAGCCAACTTGTGGTGCAAGCTTCCTACGAGCAGTACTTC.

The chain recombines TRBV29-1 with TRBJ1-1; no clear D. The V gene lost 4 bases and the J gene lost 11 bases, with 20 bases spanning the gap. The CDR3 is made up of 13 amino acids. From germline, CDR1 is SQVTM and CDR2 ANQGSEA. CDR3 nucleotides: TGCAGCGTTGCCCCTCGGGCAGCCAGAGGGGCTTTCTTT. It specifies CSVAPRAARGAFF. Full variable domain (outside the CDR3, taken from reference TRBV29-1 and TRBJ1-1): SAVISQKPSRDICQRGTSLTIQCQVDSQVTMMFWYRQQPGQSLTLIATANQGSEATYESGFVIDKFPISRPNLTFSTLTVSNMSPEDSSIYLCSVAPRAARGAFFGQGTRLTVV.

This clone was detected once. This rearrangement joins TRBV7-2 to TRBJ2-3; 12 nucleotides agree with TRBD2. CDR1 is SGHTA, CDR2 FQGNSA, per germline. Trimming removed 3 bases from V and 5 bases from J; junction bases left unmatched: 0. The CDR3 consists of 14 residues. The DNA of the CDR3 is TGTGCCAGCAGCTTGACTAGCGGGGGAGATACGCAGTATTTT. Translation: CASSLTSGGDTQYF.

This clone was picked up a small number of times. V and J are TRBV25-1 and TRBJ1-6; D not resolved. The V gene lost 1 base and the J gene lost 8 bases, with 6 bases spanning the gap. The CDR3 contains 13 residues. The V gene's germline CDR1 is MGHDK and CDR2 SYGVNS. In DNA, the CDR3 is TGTGCCAGCAGTGAATCGGGGTATTCACCCCTCCACTTT. This encodes CASSESGYSPLHF.

The chain couples TRBV5-1 to TRBJ2-5; D may be TRBD1 (5 bases). The V end lost 4 bases, the J end lost 5 bases, and 18 bases lay between the germline ends. Looked up from germline, CDR1 is SGHRS and CDR2 is YFSETQ. CDR3 size: 15 residues. CDR3 bases: TGCGCCAGCAGCCCCCGGTGGGCAGGGTTGGAGACCCAGTACTTC. Translating gives CASSPRWAGLETQYF.

V is TRBV11-2 and J is TRBJ1-1; 8 positions agree with TRBD1. Losses at the gene ends were 1 base for V and 11 bases for J; bases not matched to a gene: 9. CDR3 length: 14 amino acids. CDR1 and CDR2 (germline): SGHAT, FQNNGV. CDR3 DNA: TGTGCCAGCAGCTTAGTCCGGACAGGGTCGTTGGCTTTCTTT. Its protein product is CASSLVRTGSLAFF. The full variable domain, rest sourced from reference TRBV11-2 and TRBJ1-1, is EAGVAQSPRYKIIEKRQSVAFWCNPISGHATLYWYQQILGQGPKLLIQFQNNGVVDDSQLPKDRFSAERLKGVDSTLKIQPAKLEDSAVYLCASSLVRTGSLAFFGQGTRLTVV.

This chain connects TRBV14 to TRBJ1-1; 10 bases line up with TRBD1. J was trimmed by 2 bases and V by 0 bases; bases with no gene match: 12. Per the germline V gene, CDR1 is SGHDN and CDR2 is FVKESK. The CDR3 extends over 19 amino acids. CDR3 coding DNA: TGTGCCAGCAGCCAAGAGGGGGGGACAGGGGTCGAGGTAAACACTGAAGCTTTCTTT. It specifies CASSQEGGTGVEVNTEAFF. The whole variable domain, remainder taken from reference TRBV14 and TRBJ1-1, is EAGVTQFPSHSVIEKGQTVTLRCDPISGHDNLYWYRRVMGKEIKFLLHFVKESKQDESGMPNNRFLAERTGGTYSTLKVQPAELEDSGVYFCASSQEGGTGVEVNTEAFFGQGTRLTVV.

The CDR3 sequence: CASSLLTGFGEKLFF. The CDR3, as DNA: TGTGCCAGCAGTTTACTCACAGGTTTTGGTGAAAAACTGTTTTTT. The chain combines TRBV27 with TRBJ1-4, with D possibly matching TRBD1 (5 bases). The CDR3 loop spans 15 amino acids. Trimming cost V 2 bases and J 7 bases, with 14 bases left between them. Per germline, CDR1 MNHEY and CDR2 SMNVEV (reference sequence).